The 20 T cell receptor beta chains below all came from one sample that was sequenced in a study of shared clonotypes between healthy human individuals. TCRdb keeps only in-frame clones here, not all; method: immunoSEQ multiplex PCR. Found here are 950,000 to 1,300,000 clones, around 76% of them singletons; the top ten hold approximately 1.3%. Sequenced input: memory CD4+ T cells sorted from blood. As for subset: CD45RA-negative fraction. These receptors came from a man aged 18 to 35 in good health.

V gene TRBV7-9 combines with J gene TRBJ1-4, with TRBD1 matching over 10 bases. Per germline, CDR1 SEHNR and CDR2 FQNEAQ (reference sequence). The CDR3 runs 15 residues. J gave up 8 bases and V 3 bases, and 6 bases lay outside the gene matches. The CDR3 sequence is CASSFGQGVGEKLFF. CDR3 DNA sequence: TGTGCCAGCAGCTTCGGACAGGGGGTAGGCGAAAAACTGTTTTTT.

Notes on this clone: The same CDR3 also results from other DNA sequences found in this sample. The CDR3 DNA reads TGCGCCAGCAGCCAAGATTCCGGAACACTATATAATTCACCCCTCCACTTT. Protein product: CASSQDSGTLYNSPLHF. V and J are TRBV4-1 and TRBJ1-6; no definite D call. Per the germline V gene, CDR1 is MGHRA and CDR2 is YSYEKL. The CDR3 is 17 residues long. The germline V and J ends were trimmed by 0 bases and 4 bases, with 13 bases remaining between them.

The V gene is TRBV5-1, the J gene TRBJ1-2, with D perhaps matching TRBD1 (5 bases). This CDR3 is 14 amino acids long. The V gene's germline CDR1 is SGHRS and CDR2 YFSETQ. V dropped 6 bases and J dropped 1 base, with 13 bases sitting between them. CDR3 protein: CASKSSQDNYGYTF. The CDR3 bases are TGCGCCAGCAAATCCTCACAGGATAACTATGGCTACACCTTC.

A few counts support this clone. The identical CDR3 is also encoded by other nucleotide sequences in the sample. The CDR3 bases are TGTGCCAGCAGCTTAGCGGGGGGTTACAATGAGCAGTTCTTC. Translation gives CASSLAGGYNEQFF. V usage is TRBV11-2 and J usage is TRBJ2-1, with 7 bases that match TRBD2. Germline CDR1 SGHAT, CDR2 FQNNGV. Trimming took 1 base from V and 4 from J; bases not matched to a gene: 1. This CDR3 has 14 residues.

Note on this clone: Other nucleotide sequences in the sample specify the same CDR3. The rearrangement joins TRBV5-1 to TRBJ1-1; D is possibly TRBD1 (5 bases). The CDR3 has 14 residues. CDR1 SGHRS and CDR2 YFSETQ come from the germline V gene. The V end was cut by 5 bases, the J end by 0 bases, with 11 bases between. CDR3 nucleotide sequence: TGCGCCAGCAGTTCAACAGGAGTGAACACTGAAGCTTTCTTT. Translating gives CASSSTGVNTEAFF.

This clone was counted a few times. The V and J genes are TRBV7-9 and TRBJ2-1; 14 bases match TRBD2. Unmatched junction bases numbered 6, after V lost 4 bases and J lost 1 base. From germline, CDR1 is SEHNR and CDR2 FQNEAQ (reference sequence). The CDR3 sequence is 18 residues long. This CDR3 is CASSSEGLAGVSYNEQFF. In DNA form, the CDR3 reads TGTGCCAGCAGCTCAGAGGGACTAGCGGGAGTTTCCTACAATGAGCAGTTCTTC.

With respect to this clone: Other DNA sequences within the sample encode an identical CDR3. The chain combines TRBV5-1 with TRBJ2-5; 9 bases are a match to TRBD1. V was pared by 2 bases and J by 5 bases, with 7 bases of the junction left unmatched. The germline V gene has CDR1 SGHRS and CDR2 YFSETQ. This CDR3 is built from 15 residues. CDR3 nucleotides: TGCGCCAGCAGCTTAGGTACCGGGACAGGGGAGACCCAGTACTTC. It codes for CASSLGTGTGETQYF.

Turning to this clone: In the same sample, other DNA sequences code for this CDR3. The chain combines TRBV11-2 with TRBJ2-7, with D unresolved. This CDR3 spans 13 amino acids. Germline loops: CDR1 SGHAT, CDR2 FQNNGV. V was trimmed by 1 base and J by 2 bases, leaving 6 bases between them. CDR3 loop: CASSLGTTYEQYF. In nucleotides, the CDR3 is TGTGCCAGCAGCTTAGGTACCACCTACGAGCAGTACTTC.

CDR3 protein: CASSSTTGSGANVLTF. Written as DNA, the CDR3 is TGTGCCAGCAGTTCAACAACAGGCTCTGGGGCCAACGTCCTGACTTTC. The J gene is TRBJ2-6, the V gene TRBV6-5; D may be TRBD1 (5 bases). This CDR3 is built from 16 residues. V lost 4 bases and J 0 bases, leaving 10 bases between the germline ends. Germline lookup yields CDR1 MNHEY and CDR2 SVGAGI.

The V gene is TRBV4-2, the J gene TRBJ1-2, with a tentative D call TRBD1 (5 bases). Looked up from germline, CDR1 is LGHNA and CDR2 is YNFKEQ. Trimming left V 1 base short and J 2 bases short, with 17 bases between. The length of the CDR3 is 17 residues. The CDR3 DNA follows: TGTGCCAGCAGCCAAGTAGGGGCGACAGAGTCAAACTATGGCTACACCTTC. Residues: CASSQVGATESNYGYTF.

The V and J genes are TRBV2 and TRBJ2-1, with D perhaps assigned TRBD1 or TRBD2 (5 bases each). The CDR3 is made up of 13 amino acids. The germline V gene encodes CDR1 SNHLY and CDR2 FYNNEI. Trimming shortened V by 6 bases and J by 7 bases, and 13 bases separated the two germline ends. CDR3 residues: CASRFPGRNEQFF. The CDR3 coding sequence is TGTGCCAGCAGGTTCCCAGGGAGAAATGAGCAGTTCTTC.

A word on this clone: This may arise from a read error, as a much more abundant clone is one base away. The CDR3 loop reads CASSRDSDQPQHF. The CDR3, as DNA: TGTGCCAGCAGCCGGGACAGCGATCAGCCCCAGCATTTT. This chain connects TRBV6-5 to TRBJ1-5; 7 nucleotides align to TRBD1. J was trimmed by 5 bases and V by 6 bases; bases with no gene match: 4. Germline lookup yields CDR1 MNHEY and CDR2 SVGAGI. There are 13 residues in the CDR3.

The V gene is TRBV4-1, the J gene TRBJ2-6, with unresolved D. In germline, CDR1 is MGHRA, CDR2 YSYEKL. The CDR3 spans 14 residues. Trimming took 4 bases from V and 4 from J, leaving 8 bases between them. Here the CDR3 reads CASSLLDGANVLTF. The CDR3 nucleotides read TGCGCCAGCAGCCTCCTGGACGGGGCCAACGTCCTGACTTTC.

This clone was detected only once. This chain joins TRBV10-2 and TRBJ1-3, with D maybe TRBD1 (6 bases). V was clipped by 0 bases and J by 2 bases, with 11 bases between them. Germline CDR1 reads WSHSY; CDR2 reads SAAADI. The CDR3 extends over 16 amino acids. The CDR3 nucleotides are TGCGCCAGCAGTGAGTCGAGGGGGGGGACTGGAAACACCATATATTTT. Protein product: CASSESRGGTGNTIYF.

This chain uses TRBV10-1 with TRBJ1-1; TRBD1 matches at 11 bases. The germline CDR1 and CDR2 sequences are WNHNN and SYGVQD (reference sequence). Unmatched junction bases numbered 4, after V lost 0 bases and J lost 1 base. The CDR3 covers 17 residues. The CDR3 is CASSESWDRGANTEAFF. CDR3 nucleotide sequence: TGCGCCAGCAGTGAGTCGTGGGACAGGGGGGCGAACACTGAAGCTTTCTTT.

The genes are TRBV21-1 and TRBJ1-2; the table's D gene call, TRBD1, was not cross checked with the DNA. TRBV21-1 corresponds to a pseudogene. The CDR3 extends over 18 amino acids. This CDR3 reads CASSTETGGASPYYGYTF. Written as DNA, the CDR3 is TGTGCCAGCTCGACCGAAACAGGGGGCGCAAGCCCTTACTATGGCTACACCTTC.

J is TRBJ2-7 and V is TRBV7-2; no firm D call. Germline CDR1 reads SGHTA; CDR2 reads FQGNSA. Deletions cut 5 bases from V and 2 bases from J, with 7 bases between. The CDR3 contains 12 residues. CDR3 in DNA: TGTGCCAGCAGCCAGAGTACCTACGAGCAGTACTTC. Its translation is CASSQSTYEQYF. Supplemented by reference TRBV7-2 and TRBJ2-7, the full variable domain reads GAGVSQSPSNKVTEKGKDVELRCDPISGHTALYWYRQSLGQGLEFLIYFQGNSAPDKSGLPSDRFSAERTGGSVSTLTIQRTQQEDSAVYLCASSQSTYEQYFGPGTRLTVT.

This chain joins TRBV5-1 and TRBJ2-3; 9 bases match TRBD2. Germline CDR1 reads SGHRS; CDR2 reads YFSETQ. The V and J ends lost 3 bases and 4 bases, in that order; junction bases with no gene match: 6. The CDR3 length is 15 residues. CDR3 DNA sequence: TGCGCCAGCAGCTCCGTTAGCGGGGGTGCAGATACGCAGTATTTT. Residues: CASSSVSGGADTQYF.

This sequence joins TRBV11-1 and TRBJ2-2; either TRBD1 or TRBD2 may supply D (5 bases each). The CDR3 consists of 15 residues. Germline V gene data show CDR1 as SGHAT and CDR2 as FQDESV (reference sequence). Trimming removed 3 bases at V and 3 bases at J, with 11 bases between. The chain's CDR3 is CASSFAGTYTGELFF. CDR3 coding DNA: TGTGCCAGCAGCTTTGCCGGGACCTACACCGGGGAGCTGTTTTTT.

The chain is built from TRBV19 and TRBJ2-7; D may be TRBD1 or TRBD2 (6 bases each). CDR1 is LNHDA and CDR2 is SQIVND in the germline V gene (reference sequence). The CDR3 length is 16 residues. V lost 6 bases and J 4 bases, leaving 22 bases between the germline ends. The CDR3 bases are TGTGCCAGTAGCCCTTCAAGGGGGGCGAACTATTACGAGCAGTACTTC. Amino acids: CASSPSRGANYYEQYF.